Listed below are T cell receptor beta chains from one sample, sequenced in a study of blood T cells in healthy people across ages. TCRdb itself ran the 5' RACE reads through MiXCR, one entry per CDR3 protein. The sample includes around 990,000 distinct CDR3 sequences, about 25% seen only once; the top ten take less than 0.75%. This sample was shared with a second study, whose subject was T cells of mothers and their children.

Sequenced: blood. Source of these receptors: a girl aged 2-10 years in good health. The CDR3 runs from the conserved cysteine through the conserved F or W. The D gene is left open where the match is weak. Only part of the rows carry a size: once, few, many, or a class if the clone is expanded.

V: TRBV7-2
D: -
J: TRBJ2-3
size: few
CDR3: CASSLGLITDTQYF

V: TRBV9
D: -
J: TRBJ2-2
size: few
CDR3: CASSARYGGELFF

V: TRBV5-6
D: -
J: TRBJ1-1
size: few
CDR3: CASSLLRATRDTEAFF

V: TRBV7-8
D: -
J: TRBJ2-2
size: few
CDR3: CASSLKGWGTRNTGELFF

V: TRBV6-5
D: -
J: -
size: few
CDR3: CASSYLSGEGYNEQFF

V: TRBV28
D: -
J: TRBJ1-6
size: -
CDR3: CATRDAGVDNSPLHF

V: TRBV9
D: TRBD1
J: TRBJ1-1
size: -
CDR3: CASSVEGTAGMNTEAFF

V: TRBV7-8
D: -
J: TRBJ1-4
size: -
CDR3: CASSLDLRGGEKLFF

V: TRBV7-2
D: -
J: TRBJ2-7
size: -
CDR3: CASSLRLRGKGEQYF

V: TRBV6-6
D: -
J: TRBJ1-5
size: -
CDR3: CASWAGRVSSNQPQHF

V: TRBV7-9
D: TRBD2
J: TRBJ2-7
size: -
CDR3: CASSPRTSGAYEQYF

V: TRBV29-1
D: TRBD2
J: TRBJ2-3
size: few
CDR3: CSVRTAGVADTQYF

V: TRBV7-2
D: TRBD2
J: TRBJ2-2
size: few
CDR3: CASSLWRGANGELFF

V: TRBV6-5
D: -
J: TRBJ2-2
size: -
CDR3: CASSYSRIGIGELFF

V: TRBV3-1
D: -
J: TRBJ1-4
size: -
CDR3: CASSPFSPRLELFF

V: TRBV20-1
D: TRBD1
J: TRBJ1-1
size: -
CDR3: CSASDRATEAFF

V: TRBV10-3
D: -
J: TRBJ2-7
size: few
CDR3: CAIKRPGNEQYF

V: TRBV24-1
D: TRBD1
J: TRBJ2-7
size: -
CDR3: CARQGPTYEQYF

V: TRBV9
D: -
J: TRBJ2-3
size: few
CDR3: CASSVLTGDADTQYF

V: TRBV4-2
D: TRBD2
J: TRBJ2-1
size: -
CDR3: CASSQAVPGLAGVKYGYNEQFF

V: TRBV2
D: -
J: TRBJ1-2
size: -
CDR3: CARGTIQSNYGYTF

V: TRBV4-1
D: TRBD2
J: TRBJ2-7
size: -
CDR3: CASSHLAGAGTEQYF

V: TRBV27
D: -
J: TRBJ1-5
size: -
CDR3: CASRGEGDSNQPQHF

V: TRBV7-2
D: -
J: TRBJ2-2
size: once
CDR3: CASSSQGWAATGELFF

V: TRBV2
D: -
J: TRBJ2-5
size: -
CDR3: CASSEVGRLQETQYF

V: TRBV4-2
D: TRBD1
J: TRBJ1-3
size: -
CDR3: CASSLNRDRGNTIYF

V: TRBV29-1
D: -
J: TRBJ2-1
size: -
CDR3: CSVEARAVYNEQFF

V: TRBV6-5
D: -
J: TRBJ1-2
size: -
CDR3: CASSYSMRNGYTF

V: TRBV2
D: -
J: TRBJ2-5
size: -
CDR3: CASSDPTSDETQYF

V: TRBV4-1
D: -
J: TRBJ2-1
size: -
CDR3: CASSQAGGGSYNEQFF

V: TRBV3-1
D: TRBD2
J: TRBJ2-5
size: few
CDR3: CASSQDRGGTSKETQYF

V: TRBV7-6
D: -
J: TRBJ1-4
size: -
CDR3: CASSEEIGTNEKLFF